Listed below are T cell receptor beta chains from one sample, sequenced in a study of blood T cell repertoires in COVID-19. The data were produced by immunoSEQ multiplex PCR, yet TCRdb's version contains in-frame clones alone and is incomplete. In the table there are more than 25,000 clones, 81% of which are singletons. Sequencing was performed on peripheral blood. The receptors shown here come from a man aged 50 to 59 with active or convalescent COVID-19. CDR3s include the opening cysteine and the closing phenylalanine or tryptophan. The D gene is left open where the match is weak. Expanded clones get a size class; other rows say once, few or many, or leave the size out.

NA,TRBV19,TRBJ1-1,NA,13,TGTGCCAGTAGTACCTTCGACAGCACTGAAGCTTTCTTT,CASSTFDSTEAFF
few,TRBV3-1/TRBV3-2,TRBJ2-5,TRBD2,13,TGTGCCAGCGGTCTAGCGGGGCAAGAGACCCAGTACTTC,CASGLAGQETQYF
NA,TRBV11-2,TRBJ2-2,NA,14,TGTGCCAGCAGCTTAGGTCAGCGCACCGGGGAGCTGTTTTTT,CASSLGQRTGELFF
once,TRBV6-5,TRBJ1-5,NA,13,TGTGCCAGCAGCGGCAGGGGTGGCCAGCCCCAGCATTTT,CASSGRGGQPQHF
NA,TRBV27,TRBJ2-5,NA,11,TGTGCCAGCAGTTCCCAGGAGACCCAGTACTTC,CASSSQETQYF
NA,TRBV27,TRBJ2-7,TRBD1,17,TGTGCCAGCAGTTTATCGGCCCAGGGGGCTTACTACTACGAGCAGTACTTC,CASSLSAQGAYYYEQYF
NA,TRBV18,TRBJ1-1,TRBD1,16,TGTGCCAGCTCCCACCAGGGGGCCGTTGCGAACACTGAAGCTTTCTTT,CASSHQGAVANTEAFF
NA,TRBV24-1,TRBJ2-5,NA,14,TGTGCCACCAGTGATACAGGGTTGGGGGAGACCCAGTACTTC,CATSDTGLGETQYF
NA,TRBV10-2,TRBJ2-1,TRBD1,15,TGCGCCAGCAGAATAACAGGGGGCCCTCGGAATGAGCAGTTCTTC,CASRITGGPRNEQFF
NA,TRBV18,TRBJ2-3,TRBD1,17,TGTGCCAGCTCACCACCCGCGTGGACAGGTGGGACAGATACGCAGTATTTT,CASSPPAWTGGTDTQYF
NA,TRBV3-1/TRBV3-2,TRBJ1-2,NA,16,TGTGCCAGCAGCCAAGAGAGGCAACCTCTCCTATATGGCTACACCTTC,CASSQERQPLLYGYTF
NA,TRBV6-5,TRBJ2-7,TRBD1,15,TGTGCCAGCACCCCCCCGGGACAGGCTGCAGAGGAGCAGTACTTC,CASTPPGQAAEEQYF
NA,TRBV19,TRBJ1-2,TRBD1,12,TGTGCCAGTAATGGACAGGGGGACGGCTACACCTTC,CASNGQGDGYTF
NA,TRBV5-4,TRBJ2-3,NA,14,TGTGCCAGCAGCTTGTACAGGAGCGTTGATACGCAGTATTTT,CASSLYRSVDTQYF
NA,TRBV7-3,TRBJ2-3,NA,13,TGTGCCAGCAGCTTCTTTGGCACAGATACGCAGTATTTT,CASSFFGTDTQYF
NA,TRBV19,TRBJ2-1,TRBD2,15,TGTGCCAGTGGACAAACTAGCGGAAGCTACAATGAGCAGTTCTTC,CASGQTSGSYNEQFF
NA,TRBV19,TRBJ2-1,NA,13,TGTGCCAGTCAAGGGGACTCCTACAATGAGCAGTTCTTC,CASQGDSYNEQFF
NA,TRBV7-8,TRBJ2-7,TRBD2,14,TGTGCCAGCGGCAGGACTAGCGCGACCTACGAGCAGTACTTC,CASGRTSATYEQYF
NA,TRBV7-9,TRBJ2-7,NA,13,TGTGCCAGCAGCTCCAGGTTAGAGAGCGAGCAGTACTTC,CASSSRLESEQYF
NA,TRBV4-2,TRBJ1-1,TRBD1,15,TGTGCCAGCAGCCATGATACAGGGGGCTATACTGAAGCTTTCTTT,CASSHDTGGYTEAFF
NA,TRBV15,TRBJ2-5,TRBD2,18,TGTGCCACCAGCAGAGGGAGAACTAGCGGGGGAACCCAAGAGACCCAGTACTTC,CATSRGRTSGGTQETQYF
NA,TRBV3-1/TRBV3-2,TRBJ2-3,NA,16,TGTGCCAGCAGCCAGGTGACAACGGCGGGTGAAGATACGCAGTATTTT,CASSQVTTAGEDTQYF
NA,TRBV27,TRBJ1-4,NA,14,TGTGCCAGCAGTTTAACGGGGAATAATGAAAAACTGTTTTTT,CASSLTGNNEKLFF
NA,TRBV20-1,TRBJ2-3,NA,14,TGCAGTGCTAGTAAGAGCGTTAGCACAGATACGCAGTATTTT,CSASKSVSTDTQYF
once,TRBV29-1,TRBJ2-7,TRBD2,15,TGCAGCGTTGAAGTGGGTAGCGGGAGCACTAACGAGCAGTACTTC,CSVEVGSGSTNEQYF
NA,TRBV6-1,TRBJ2-7,TRBD2,15,TGTGCCAGCAGTGAGATAGCGGGTAGCTCCTACGAGCAGTACTTC,CASSEIAGSSYEQYF
few,TRBV7-3,TRBJ2-3,TRBD2,15,TGTGCCAGCAGCTTAGCGGGGGGGCTATCAGATACGCAGTATTTT,CASSLAGGLSDTQYF
NA,TRBV6-4,TRBJ1-5,NA,17,TGTGCCAGCAGTGACTCGAGTCTGGCGGGGAGGGACCAGCCCCAGCATTTT,CASSDSSLAGRDQPQHF
NA,TRBV4-1,TRBJ1-5,NA,15,TGCGCCAGCAGCCAAGAGGGCAGGGGCAATCAGCCCCAGCATTTT,CASSQEGRGNQPQHF
NA,TRBV13,TRBJ2-2,TRBD2,17,TGTGCCAGCAGCTTAGTAGGGCGGGAGGACGACACCGGGGAGCTGTTTTTT,CASSLVGREDDTGELFF
few,TRBV9,TRBJ2-4,NA,14,TGTGCCAGCAGCGACGGGTTGGGCAAAAACATTCAGTACTTC,CASSDGLGKNIQYF
NA,TRBV7-9,TRBJ1-1,NA,14,TGTGCCAGCAGCTATGACAACTTTTTCACTGAAGCTTTCTTT,CASSYDNFFTEAFF
NA,TRBV5-6,TRBJ2-2,TRBD2,16,TGTGCCTCCAGTTCCGGGGGGACGGGATACACCGGGGAGCTGTTTTTT,CASSSGGTGYTGELFF
NA,TRBV27,TRBJ1-2,TRBD1,14,TGTGCCAGCAGTTTACGACAGGGGAACTATGGCTACACCTTC,CASSLRQGNYGYTF
NA,TRBV30,TRBJ2-6,NA,13,TGTGCCTGGCGAATCGGTGCGGCCAACGTCCTGACTTTC,CAWRIGAANVLTF
NA,TRBV6-1,TRBJ1-5,NA,16,TGTGCCAGCAGTGAAGGTTGGGCAGTAAACAATCAGCCCCAGCATTTT,CASSEGWAVNNQPQHF
NA,TRBV6-5,TRBJ2-7,NA,12,TGTGCCATCAGCAGGCAAACCTACGAGCAGTACTTC,CAISRQTYEQYF
NA,TRBV5-1,TRBJ1-5,NA,14,TGCGCCAGCAGCTTGGAGCAGGGCAATCAGCCCCAGCATTTT,CASSLEQGNQPQHF
NA,TRBV28,TRBJ1-2,NA,11,TGTGCCAGCAGGGATAAGCGGGGCTACACCTTC,CASRDKRGYTF
NA,TRBV27,TRBJ2-5,NA,14,TGTGCCAGCAGAGCGTTAAGGCTCCAAGAGACCCAGTACTTC,CASRALRLQETQYF
NA,TRBV6-5,TRBJ2-5,TRBD2,14,TGTGCCAGCAGGGGGCTAGCGGGATCGGAGACCCAGTACTTC,CASRGLAGSETQYF
once,TRBV4-1,TRBJ2-3,NA,20,TGCGCCAGCAGCCAAGGTGGAGGGATGAGTATGGCCGATAGCACAGATACGCAGTATTTT,CASSQGGGMSMADSTDTQYF
NA,TRBV21-1,TRBJ1-1,NA,14,TGTGCCAGCAGCAAAAAGGGACAGAACACTGAAGCTTTCTTT,CASSKKGQNTEAFF
once,TRBV3-1/TRBV3-2,TRBJ2-3,NA,14,TGTGCCAGCAGCCAAACCTACAGCACAGATACGCAGTATTTT,CASSQTYSTDTQYF
NA,TRBV3-1/TRBV3-2,TRBJ2-4,TRBD2,16,TGTGCCAGCAGCCTTAGCGGGGGGGCCGCCAAAAACATTCAGTACTTC,CASSLSGGAAKNIQYF
NA,TRBV28,TRBJ2-7,NA,12,TGTGCCAGCATTGGGACATCCGACGAGCAGTACTTC,CASIGTSDEQYF
NA,TRBV25-1,TRBJ2-1,TRBD2,14,TGTGCCAGCAGTCAGAGCGGGAGCTGGAATGAGCAGTTCTTC,CASSQSGSWNEQFF
once,TRBV4-2,TRBJ1-2,TRBD1,14,TGTGCCAGCAGCCGACAGACAGGGGGATATGGCTACACCTTC,CASSRQTGGYGYTF